These T cell receptor beta chains were read from a single sample in a study of T cell repertoires in cytomegalovirus infection. Antigens of these TCRs are unknown. In TCRdb, the reads were re-called with MiXCR into one record per CDR3 protein. The sample carries fewer than 900,000 distinct CDR3 sequences, 25% to 35% recorded once. Sequenced material: cultured CD8+ T cells from PBMCs, taken from culture after CMV antigen stimulation. These receptors were collected from a human donor in good health (CMV status not recorded). Some clones in this sample may be carry-over from other donors' samples. Both conserved end residues are part of each CDR3. The order of the fields is D gene, CDR3 length, J gene, clone size, V gene, CDR3 protein, CDR3 DNA. A D gene is named only where the DNA matches it firmly. Rows give clone size only sometimes, using once, few, many, or a class for an expanded clone.

d_gene: -
len: 15
j_gene: TRBJ2-1
abundance: many
v_gene: TRBV12-3/TRBV12-4
CDR3aa: CASSFERAFYNEQFF
CDR3nt: TGTGCCAGCAGTTTCGAAAGGGCTTTTTACAATGAGCAGTTCTTC

d_gene: -
len: 11
j_gene: TRBJ1-1
abundance: -
v_gene: TRBV2
CDR3aa: CATHGKGKTYF
CDR3nt: TGTGCCACCCACGGAAAGGGGAAGACTTACTTT

d_gene: TRBD1
len: 18
j_gene: TRBJ1-2
abundance: -
v_gene: TRBV7-9
CDR3aa: CASSSIKTGSPLIDGYTF
CDR3nt: TGTGCCAGCAGCTCGATAAAGACAGGGTCCCCCCTAATCGATGGCTACACCTTC

d_gene: -
len: 17
j_gene: TRBJ2-1
abundance: -
v_gene: TRBV28
CDR3aa: CASSSTGLGGEFNEQFF
CDR3nt: TGTGCCAGCAGTTCAACAGGGTTGGGTGGAGAGTTCAATGAGCAGTTCTTC

d_gene: -
len: 17
j_gene: TRBJ2-1
abundance: few
v_gene: TRBV3-1
CDR3aa: CASSQGAGGHSYNEQFF
CDR3nt: TGTGCCAGCAGCCAAGGGGCGGGCGGTCACTCCTACAATGAGCAGTTCTTC

d_gene: -
len: 11
j_gene: TRBJ2-5
abundance: few
v_gene: TRBV6-2/TRBV6-3
CDR3aa: CASSYPSPQYF
CDR3nt: TGTGCCAGCAGTTACCCTTCTCCCCAGTACTTC

d_gene: TRBD1
len: 16
j_gene: TRBJ2-2
abundance: few
v_gene: TRBV11-2
CDR3aa: CASSLWDRELDGELFF
CDR3nt: TGTGCCAGCAGCTTGTGGGACAGGGAGCTCGACGGGGAGCTGTTTTTT

d_gene: TRBD2
len: 19
j_gene: TRBJ2-3
abundance: -
v_gene: TRBV7-6
CDR3aa: CASSLEAAEAGGWENTQYF
CDR3nt: TGTGCCAGCAGCTTAGAGGCGGCAGAAGCGGGGGGTTGGGAGAATACGCAGTATTTT

d_gene: -
len: 12
j_gene: TRBJ1-2
abundance: few
v_gene: TRBV6-2/TRBV6-3
CDR3aa: CASSYSRDGYTF
CDR3nt: TGTGCCAGCAGTTACTCCAGGGATGGCTACACCTTC

d_gene: -
len: 14
j_gene: TRBJ1-1
abundance: -
v_gene: TRBV12-3/TRBV12-4
CDR3aa: CASSLAGGHTEAFF
CDR3nt: TGTGCCAGCAGTTTAGCGGGGGGTCACACTGAAGCTTTCTTT

d_gene: -
len: 15
j_gene: TRBJ1-3
abundance: -
v_gene: TRBV4-1
CDR3aa: CASSQDAQGGNTIYF
CDR3nt: TGCGCCAGCAGCCAAGATGCACAGGGAGGAAACACCATATATTTT

d_gene: -
len: 18
j_gene: TRBJ2-3
abundance: few
v_gene: TRBV6-2/TRBV6-3
CDR3aa: CASNVLVDGFSSTDTQYF
CDR3nt: TGTGCCAGCAACGTACTGGTGGACGGTTTCTCTAGCACAGATACGCAGTATTTT

d_gene: TRBD1
len: 15
j_gene: TRBJ1-4
abundance: -
v_gene: TRBV6-1
CDR3aa: CASSDHRGRGEKLFF
CDR3nt: TGTGCCAGCAGTGACCACAGGGGGCGGGGTGAAAAACTGTTTTTT

d_gene: -
len: 13
j_gene: TRBJ2-3
abundance: -
v_gene: TRBV24-1
CDR3aa: CATSESGMDTQYF
CDR3nt: TGTGCCACCAGTGAATCGGGGATGGATACGCAGTATTTT

d_gene: TRBD2
len: 18
j_gene: TRBJ2-1
abundance: many
v_gene: TRBV12-3/TRBV12-4
CDR3aa: CASTLPLQRGVTKVEQFF
CDR3nt: TGTGCCAGCACCCTCCCCCTACAGCGGGGGGTCACAAAAGTAGAGCAGTTCTTC

d_gene: TRBD2
len: 18
j_gene: TRBJ2-1
abundance: few
v_gene: TRBV7-6
CDR3aa: CASSLVSGGVLSYNEQFF
CDR3nt: TGTGCCAGCAGCTTAGTTAGCGGGGGGGTCCTCTCCTACAATGAGCAGTTCTTC

d_gene: TRBD2
len: 15
j_gene: TRBJ2-1
abundance: many
v_gene: TRBV6-1
CDR3aa: CASSEVAGGPHEQFF
CDR3nt: TGTGCCAGCAGTGAGGTAGCGGGGGGGCCCCATGAGCAGTTCTTC

d_gene: -
len: 14
j_gene: TRBJ1-2
abundance: -
v_gene: TRBV5-5
CDR3aa: CASSLDRIIYGYTF
CDR3nt: TGTGCCAGCAGCTTGGACAGAATTATTTATGGCTACACCTTC

d_gene: TRBD2
len: 16
j_gene: TRBJ2-3
abundance: -
v_gene: TRBV4-1
CDR3aa: CASSQFPSGGTDTQYF
CDR3nt: TGCGCCAGCAGCCAATTTCCTAGCGGGGGCACAGATACGCAGTATTTT

d_gene: -
len: 15
j_gene: TRBJ1-1
abundance: few
v_gene: TRBV9
CDR3aa: CASSVRGTFNTEAFF
CDR3nt: TGTGCCAGCAGCGTTCGTGGGACCTTCAACACTGAAGCTTTCTTT

d_gene: -
len: 16
j_gene: TRBJ1-2
abundance: few
v_gene: TRBV14
CDR3aa: CASSQARGRTNYGYTF
CDR3nt: TGTGCCAGCAGCCAAGCTCGGGGGCGTACCAACTATGGCTACACCTTC

d_gene: -
len: 14
j_gene: TRBJ1-2
abundance: -
v_gene: TRBV7-9
CDR3aa: CASTAGVGGYGYTF
CDR3nt: TGTGCCAGCACCGCGGGGGTTGGCGGCTATGGCTACACCTTC

d_gene: -
len: 15
j_gene: TRBJ1-4
abundance: many
v_gene: TRBV27
CDR3aa: CASSLSGGGNEKLFF
CDR3nt: TGTGCCAGCAGTTTATCGGGGGGAGGTAATGAAAAACTGTTTTTT

d_gene: -
len: 14
j_gene: TRBJ1-5
abundance: -
v_gene: TRBV6-1
CDR3aa: CASSEGQRNQPQHF
CDR3nt: TGTGCCAGCAGTGAAGGGCAGCGCAATCAGCCCCAGCATTTT

d_gene: TRBD2
len: 18
j_gene: TRBJ2-1
abundance: -
v_gene: TRBV2
CDR3aa: CASRPLAGGPSSYNEQFF
CDR3nt: TGTGCCAGCAGACCCCTAGCGGGGGGGCCGAGCTCCTACAATGAGCAGTTCTTC

d_gene: -
len: 15
j_gene: TRBJ2-5
abundance: few
v_gene: TRBV5-6
CDR3aa: CASSLAFAGEETQYF
CDR3nt: TGTGCCAGCAGCTTGGCCTTCGCAGGGGAAGAGACCCAGTACTTC

d_gene: TRBD1
len: 19
j_gene: TRBJ2-3
abundance: -
v_gene: TRBV7-6
CDR3aa: CASSLGQGDPPPWTDTQYF
CDR3nt: TGTGCCAGCAGCTTAGGACAGGGGGATCCACCCCCATGGACAGATACGCAGTATTTT

d_gene: -
len: 14
j_gene: TRBJ2-3
abundance: -
v_gene: TRBV6-2/TRBV6-3
CDR3aa: CASSPTEEADTQYF
CDR3nt: TGTGCCAGCAGCCCGACGGAAGAGGCAGATACGCAGTATTTT

d_gene: -
len: 12
j_gene: TRBJ1-2
abundance: few
v_gene: TRBV12-3/TRBV12-4
CDR3aa: CASSSGHPGYTF
CDR3nt: TGTGCCAGCAGTTCAGGACATCCCGGCTACACCTTC

d_gene: -
len: 14
j_gene: TRBJ1-6
abundance: few
v_gene: TRBV25-1
CDR3aa: CASSLAGSNSPLHF
CDR3nt: TGTGCCAGCAGTCTAGCAGGTAGCAATTCACCCCTCCACTTT